Shown below are 18 T cell receptor beta chains from a single sample sequenced in a study of T cell changes during pregnancy in multiple sclerosis. Clones were read by immunoSEQ multiplex PCR, and TCRdb kept only the in-frame ones, dropping some. The sample shows around 130,000 clones, approximately 93% of them seen only once. The material sequenced was peripheral blood, taken before pregnancy. The receptors derive from a female donor with multiple sclerosis, enrolled in a pregnancy study.

The CDR3: CASSLDPATGGETQYF. The CDR3, as DNA: TGCGCCAGCAGCTTGGACCCAGCCACCGGGGGAGAGACCCAGTACTTC. The chain is built from TRBV5-1 and TRBJ2-5; maybe TRBD2 (6 bases). The CDR3 runs 16 residues. Between the trimmed V and J ends, which lost 0 bases and 4 bases, there was a span of 16 bases. CDR1 and CDR2 from the germline V gene are SGHRS and YFSETQ.

The V and J genes are TRBV27 and TRBJ1-5, with D possibly matching TRBD1 (6 bases). The CDR3 length is 13 residues. V was pared by 5 bases and J by 4 bases, with 9 bases between. Germline assignment: CDR1 MNHEY and CDR2 SMNVEV (reference sequence). CDR3 bases: TGTGCCAGCAGTCAGACAGGTAATCAGCCCCAGCATTTT. As protein: CASSQTGNQPQHF.

The count of this clone is one. This chain joins TRBV7-9 and TRBJ2-2; D possibly corresponds to TRBD2 (5 bases). The germline V gene encodes CDR1 SEHNR and CDR2 FQNEAQ (reference sequence). V was trimmed by 0 bases and J by 4 bases, leaving 12 bases between them. The CDR3 consists of 16 residues. The CDR3 bases are TGTGCCAGCAGCTTAGCCGAGGGAAGGGTCACCGGGGAGCTGTTTTTT. It is translated as CASSLAEGRVTGELFF.

The sample holds one count of this clone. The V call is TRBV4-1, the J call TRBJ1-6, with 7 bases aligning to TRBD1. The CDR3 spans 15 residues. The germline V gene has CDR1 MGHRA and CDR2 YSYEKL. Trimming cost V 2 bases and J 10 bases; bases outside gene matches: 8. CDR3 region: CASSQTDRDGSPLHF. The CDR3 nucleotides read TGCGCCAGCAGCCAAACCGACAGGGATGGCTCACCCCTCCACTTT.

J is TRBJ2-5 and V is TRBV29-1, with 8 bases aligning to TRBD1. The CDR3 sequence is 12 residues long. Germline trimming cut 7 bases from V and 5 bases from J; bases unmatched to any gene: 6. Germline CDR1 reads SQVTM; CDR2 reads ANQGSEA. DNA of the CDR3: TGCAGCGGAAGGACAGGGTTTGAGACCCAGTACTTC. This sequence encodes CSGRTGFETQYF.

J is TRBJ1-5 and V is TRBV28, with TRBD1 identical over 7 bases. The germline gives CDR1 MDHEN, CDR2 SYDVKM. The CDR3 loop spans 14 amino acids. V lost 5 bases and J lost 4; bases outside the gene matches: 5. CDR3 nucleotides: TGTGCCAGCAGTCAACAGGGGATTAATCAGCCCCAGCATTTT. Its translation: CASSQQGINQPQHF.

The chain couples TRBV2 to TRBJ2-5, with a tentative D call TRBD2 (5 bases). The CDR3 runs 14 residues. Trimming shortened V by 2 bases and J by 1 base, and 8 bases separated the two germline ends. The germline V gene encodes CDR1 SNHLY and CDR2 FYNNEI. This CDR3 reads CASSETGIQETQYF. In DNA form, the CDR3 reads TGTGCCAGCAGTGAAACGGGGATCCAAGAGACCCAGTACTTC.

This clone was seen only once. V is TRBV27 and J is TRBJ2-1; TRBD2 matches 9 bases. Germline V CDR1 and CDR2: MNHEY, SMNVEV (reference sequence). The CDR3 has 17 amino acids. The trim removed 5 bases at V and 8 bases at J, leaving 16 bases unmatched. CDR3: CASSITRLAGGPDEQFF. The CDR3 coding sequence is TGTGCCAGCAGTATAACCCGACTTGCGGGGGGGCCTGATGAGCAGTTCTTC.

J is TRBJ2-1 and V is TRBV15, with D perhaps TRBD2 (6 bases). This CDR3 has 14 residues. CDR1 and CDR2 (germline): LNHNV, YYDKDF (reference sequence). V lost 0 bases, J lost 7 bases, and 10 bases lay in between. Here the CDR3 DNA reads TGTGCCACCAGCAGAGATCTTGGGGGGAATGAGCAGTTCTTC. Translating it yields CATSRDLGGNEQFF.

The chain is built from TRBV5-1 and TRBJ2-5, with 8 bases lining up with TRBD1. This CDR3 contains 14 residues. Germline trimming cut 4 bases from V and 1 base from J; bases unmatched to any gene: 3. Germline CDR1 SGHRS, CDR2 YFSETQ. The CDR3, as DNA: TGCGCCAGCAGCCCAGGACAGGGCCAAGAGACCCAGTACTTC. This translates into CASSPGQGQETQYF.

The V and J genes are TRBV5-6 and TRBJ2-5; 14 bases are a match to TRBD2. This CDR3 comprises 17 residues. J gave up 4 bases and V 0 bases, and 5 bases lay outside the gene matches. Germline CDR1 and CDR2: SGHDT and YYEEEE. CDR3 DNA sequence: TGTGCCAGCAGCTTGGGACTAGCGGGGGGGCCGGGAGAGACCCAGTACTTC. This gives the protein CASSLGLAGGPGETQYF.

The chain employs TRBV7-8 and TRBJ2-3, with 9 positions matching TRBD2. Germline CDR1 and CDR2: SGHVS and FQNEAQ. CDR3 length: 17 residues. The V and J ends lost 2 bases and 2 bases, in that order; junction bases with no gene match: 8. The CDR3, as DNA: TGTGCCAGCAGCTTACTCGCGGGGGGGTCTGCCACAGATACGCAGTATTTT. Amino acids: CASSLLAGGSATDTQYF.

In DNA, the CDR3 is TGTGCCAGCAGCCCGACTAGGGATTCACCCCTCCACTTT. It is translated as CASSPTRDSPLHF. The chain recombines TRBV6-5 with TRBJ1-6; D is ambiguous. With 6 bases removed from V and 8 bases from J, the gap between germline ends came to 11 bases. CDR1 is MNHEY, CDR2 SVGAGI, per germline. The CDR3 is 13 residues long.

The chain employs TRBV6-1 and TRBJ2-3; D uncertain. The CDR3 totals 11 residues. Looked up from germline, CDR1 is MNHNS and CDR2 is SASEGT. Trimming removed 4 bases from V and 5 bases from J, with 4 bases in between. CDR3 in amino acids: CASSVQDTQYF. The CDR3 DNA reads as TGTGCCAGCAGTGTCCAAGATACGCAGTATTTT.

The rearrangement links TRBV6-5 to TRBJ2-1, with 9 bases identical to TRBD1. This CDR3 contains 14 residues. Germline loops: CDR1 MNHEY, CDR2 SVGAGI. The V and J ends lost 7 bases and 6 bases, in that order; junction bases with no gene match: 7. CDR3 sequence reads: CASTGTGFSNEQFF. CDR3 in DNA: TGTGCCAGCACGGGGACAGGGTTCTCCAATGAGCAGTTCTTC.

The chain joins TRBV2 to TRBJ1-2; no firm D call. This CDR3 has 13 residues. With 2 bases removed from V and 6 bases from J, the gap between germline ends came to 10 bases. Per germline, CDR1 SNHLY and CDR2 FYNNEI. CDR3 in DNA: TGTGCCAGCAGTGAAAGGCAGGTGGATGGCTACACCTTC. Its translation is CASSERQVDGYTF.

The chain has TRBV7-3 and TRBJ1-2; the D is unclear. Germline CDR1 reads SGHTA; CDR2 reads FQGTGA. The CDR3 sequence is 13 residues long. V gave up 2 bases and J gave up 6 bases, with 10 bases separating them. CDR3 loop: CASSLGGLNGYTF. CDR3 DNA sequence: TGTGCCAGCAGCTTAGGAGGGTTAAATGGCTACACCTTC.

This chain links TRBV9 with TRBJ1-5, with 7 bases that match TRBD1. V lost 3 bases to trimming and J lost 6 bases; unmatched junction nucleotides: 6. Germline lookup yields CDR1 SGDLS and CDR2 YYNGEE. The CDR3 runs 14 residues. CDR3 residues: CASSAGDSLQPQHF. The CDR3 DNA reads as TGTGCCAGCAGCGCGGGGGACAGCCTTCAGCCCCAGCATTTT.